Listed below are T cell receptor beta chains from one sample, sequenced in a study of blood T cell repertoires in COVID-19. The protocol was immunoSEQ multiplex PCR, while the TCRdb copy is restricted to in-frame clones and leaves out a portion. This table holds under 30,000 clones, over 70% found once. Sequenced sample: peripheral blood. These receptors were collected from a human donor with active COVID-19. The donor label of this sample is uncertain. Both conserved end residues are part of each CDR3. The order of the fields is D gene, V gene, J gene, clone size, CDR3 DNA, CDR3 protein. D genes are given only for firm matches. Clone size is shown for a subset of rows, as once, few, many or a class of expanded clone.

d_call: TRBD2
v_call: TRBV5-4
j_call: TRBJ2-3
clone_size: .
cdr3_nt: TGTGCCAGCAGCACACTAGCGGGGGGAAACACAGATACGCAGTATTTT
cdr3_aa: CASSTLAGGNTDTQYF

d_call: TRBD1
v_call: TRBV6-2/TRBV6-3
j_call: TRBJ2-7
clone_size: .
cdr3_nt: TGTGCCAGCAGTTACTCATGGACAGGGTCCTACGAGCAGTACTTC
cdr3_aa: CASSYSWTGSYEQYF

d_call: .
v_call: TRBV2
j_call: TRBJ1-2
clone_size: few
cdr3_nt: TGTGCCAGCACTAGACAGAACTATGGCTACACCTTC
cdr3_aa: CASTRQNYGYTF

d_call: .
v_call: TRBV27
j_call: TRBJ2-1
clone_size: once
cdr3_nt: TGTGCCAGCATCTCGCGGGACTACAATGAGCAGTTCTTC
cdr3_aa: CASISRDYNEQFF

d_call: .
v_call: TRBV9
j_call: TRBJ2-5
clone_size: .
cdr3_nt: TGTGCCAGCAGCGTAGACACGGGAATGGAGACCCAGTACTTC
cdr3_aa: CASSVDTGMETQYF

d_call: TRBD2
v_call: TRBV2
j_call: TRBJ2-3
clone_size: .
cdr3_nt: TGTGCCAGCAGTGTCCGACTAGCGGGGATGACAGATACGCAGTATTTT
cdr3_aa: CASSVRLAGMTDTQYF

d_call: TRBD1
v_call: TRBV2
j_call: TRBJ2-7
clone_size: .
cdr3_nt: TGTGCCAGCGGACAGGGACACTACGAGCAGTACTTC
cdr3_aa: CASGQGHYEQYF

d_call: TRBD2
v_call: TRBV29-1
j_call: TRBJ2-7
clone_size: .
cdr3_nt: TGCAGCGTAACGTTGGGACTAATCTACGAGCAGTACTTC
cdr3_aa: CSVTLGLIYEQYF

d_call: TRBD1
v_call: TRBV6-5
j_call: TRBJ2-7
clone_size: .
cdr3_nt: TGTGCCAGCAGTTTCCGGGACAGGGAAGGGGACGAGCAGTACTTC
cdr3_aa: CASSFRDREGDEQYF

d_call: .
v_call: TRBV5-1
j_call: TRBJ1-2
clone_size: .
cdr3_nt: TGCGCCAGCAGCTTGGAAGCACAGGGCCCCTATGGCTACACCTTC
cdr3_aa: CASSLEAQGPYGYTF

d_call: TRBD2
v_call: TRBV7-3
j_call: TRBJ2-1
clone_size: once
cdr3_nt: TGTGCCAGCAGCTTTTTCCCGGCTAGCGGGAGCTCCTACAATGAGCAGTTCTTC
cdr3_aa: CASSFFPASGSSYNEQFF

d_call: .
v_call: TRBV6-5
j_call: TRBJ1-2
clone_size: .
cdr3_nt: TGTGCCATAAGAGCAGCCGGGGCTAACTATGGCTACACCTTC
cdr3_aa: CAIRAAGANYGYTF

d_call: .
v_call: TRBV2
j_call: TRBJ1-1
clone_size: .
cdr3_nt: TGTGCCAGCAGTGAGCGGTGGAGCACTGAAGCTTTCTTT
cdr3_aa: CASSERWSTEAFF

d_call: TRBD2
v_call: TRBV11-3
j_call: TRBJ2-1
clone_size: .
cdr3_nt: TGTGCCAGCAGCTTAATTGGACTAGGGCCCAATGAGCAGTTCTTC
cdr3_aa: CASSLIGLGPNEQFF

d_call: .
v_call: TRBV7-9
j_call: TRBJ2-7
clone_size: .
cdr3_nt: TGTGCCAGCAGCCTTATGGGACAAGTCTCGCTCGAGCAGTACTTC
cdr3_aa: CASSLMGQVSLEQYF

d_call: TRBD2
v_call: TRBV7-3
j_call: TRBJ2-3
clone_size: once
cdr3_nt: TGTGCCAGCAGCTTATACGGGGGGACGCAGTATTTT
cdr3_aa: CASSLYGGTQYF

d_call: .
v_call: TRBV11-2
j_call: TRBJ2-5
clone_size: .
cdr3_nt: TGTGCCAGCAGCTTATCCCCCAGAGAGACCCAGTACTTC
cdr3_aa: CASSLSPRETQYF

d_call: TRBD1
v_call: TRBV7-9
j_call: TRBJ2-5
clone_size: .
cdr3_nt: TGTGCCAGCAGCTACTGGACAGGGTTTGGCCCCCAAGAGACCCAGTACTTC
cdr3_aa: CASSYWTGFGPQETQYF

d_call: .
v_call: TRBV5-1
j_call: TRBJ2-2
clone_size: .
cdr3_nt: TGCGCCAGCGCCAAGCCGAACACCGGGGAGCTGTTTTTT
cdr3_aa: CASAKPNTGELFF

d_call: TRBD2
v_call: TRBV7-6
j_call: TRBJ2-7
clone_size: .
cdr3_nt: TGTGCCAGCACCTCGACTAGCGGGGGGGTCTCCTACGAGCAGTACTTC
cdr3_aa: CASTSTSGGVSYEQYF

d_call: .
v_call: TRBV27
j_call: TRBJ2-3
clone_size: .
cdr3_nt: TGTGCCAGCACCGCCTGGGCGGGTAACACAGATACGCAGTATTTT
cdr3_aa: CASTAWAGNTDTQYF

d_call: TRBD2
v_call: TRBV5-4
j_call: TRBJ2-2
clone_size: once
cdr3_nt: TGTGCCAGCAGCATAGGGACTAGCGGGGGGGCGCACACCGGGGAGCTGTTTTTT
cdr3_aa: CASSIGTSGGAHTGELFF

d_call: .
v_call: TRBV29-1
j_call: TRBJ2-7
clone_size: once
cdr3_nt: TGCAGCGTTGACAGGGCAGGCGAGCAGTACTTC
cdr3_aa: CSVDRAGEQYF